The 24 T cell receptor beta chains below all came from one sample that was sequenced in a study of Ad26.COV2.S vaccination and SARS-CoV-2 variants. Indicated treatment: around 19 received Ad26.COV2.S at low or high dose, single or two shots; roughly five received placebo; per-sample allocation not given. Samples were taken on day 63 after the first vaccine or placebo injection. Profiled with immunoSEQ multiplex PCR; TCRdb holds only in-frame clones, not every one. The sample shows roughly 350,000 clones, 88% of them seen only once. Specimen: peripheral blood, collected in a trial of Ad26.COV2.S vaccine versus placebo. These receptors originate from a person aged 18 to 65 who received the Ad26.COV2.S COVID-19 vaccine or a placebo.

This clone has a single count. V usage is TRBV7-2 and J usage is TRBJ2-5, with D possibly TRBD2 on 5 matching bases. The germline CDR1 and CDR2 sequences are SGHTA and FQGNSA. Trimming pared 3 bases from V and 3 bases from J, leaving 11 bases between. The CDR3 extends over 14 amino acids. The CDR3, as DNA: TGTGCCAGCAGCTTGAGGAGGACGGAAGAGACCCAGTACTTC. Its translation: CASSLRRTEETQYF.

This chain's CDR3 is CASSLEGFSEAFF. The DNA of the CDR3 is TGTGCCAGCAGCTTGGAAGGCTTTTCTGAAGCTTTCTTT. The V and J genes are TRBV5-4 and TRBJ1-1; D uncertain. The germline CDR1 and CDR2 sequences are SGHNT and YYREEE (reference sequence). The CDR3 runs to 13 residues. Trimming took off 0 bases at V and 6 bases at J, with 9 bases between the two ends.

The chain carries TRBV5-8 and TRBJ2-7; TRBD1 aligns across 7 bases. J lost 3 bases, V lost 4 bases, and 4 bases had no gene match. Germline-derived CDR1 and CDR2 are SGHTS and YDEGEE. This CDR3 is built from 13 residues. CDR3 in amino acids: CASSPGQVYEQYF. As DNA, the CDR3 is TGTGCCAGCAGCCCCGGACAGGTCTACGAGCAGTACTTC.

This chain joins TRBV2 and TRBJ2-5; 15 nucleotides agree with TRBD2. CDR1 and CDR2 from the germline V gene are SNHLY and FYNNEI. Losses at the gene ends were 6 bases for V and 2 bases for J; bases not matched to a gene: 7. This CDR3 spans 17 amino acids. CDR3 DNA sequence: TGTGCCAGCAGGGCCGGGACTAGCGGGGGGACACAAGAGACCCAGTACTTC. Encoded protein: CASRAGTSGGTQETQYF.

The chain carries TRBV7-9 and TRBJ2-6; tentative D call: TRBD1 (6 bases). The V and J ends lost 3 bases and 2 bases respectively, with 17 bases between them. The germline V gene has CDR1 SEHNR and CDR2 FQNEAQ (reference sequence). The CDR3 covers 18 residues. The CDR3 spells CASSLGDAGVAGANVLTF. The DNA for the CDR3 is TGTGCCAGCAGCTTGGGGGATGCAGGGGTAGCTGGGGCCAACGTCCTGACTTTC.

Concerning this clone: At one end the junction does not follow the germline gene, possibly because of a read error. The rearrangement links TRBV18 to TRBJ1-6; D is possibly TRBD1 (5 bases). CDR3 length: 12 residues. In germline, CDR1 is KGHSH, CDR2 LQKENI. CDR3 bases: TGTGCCAGCTCACTACTACCGGGGCAAATCGAGTTT. Translating it yields CASSLLPGQIEF.

This clone has a single count. This chain joins TRBV3-1 (or the pseudogene TRBV3-2) and TRBJ1-6; 7 bases are a match to TRBD1. J lost 6 bases, V lost 3 bases, and 8 bases had no gene match. CDR1 is LGHDT and CDR2 is YNNKEL in the germline V gene (reference sequence). The CDR3 consists of 16 residues. The CDR3 reads CASSQTGSGLNSPLHF. The CDR3 nucleotides read TGTGCCAGCAGCCAGACAGGGTCGGGCCTTAATTCACCCCTCCACTTT.

The chain carries TRBV19 and TRBJ2-6; D is uncertain. Trimming took off 3 bases at V and 11 bases at J, with 14 bases between the two ends. Germline V gene data show CDR1 as LNHDA and CDR2 as SQIVND (reference sequence). The CDR3 is 14 residues long. CDR3 amino acids: CASSIPRARDVLTF. The CDR3, as DNA: TGTGCCAGTAGTATCCCTCGGGCAAGGGACGTCCTGACTTTC. The entire variable domain, with the rest obtained from reference TRBV19 and TRBJ2-6, is as follows: DGGITQSPKYLFRKEGQNVTLSCEQNLNHDAMYWYRQDPGQGLRLIYYSQIVNDFQKGDIAEGYSVSREKKESFPLTVTSAQKNPTAFYLCASSIPRARDVLTFGAGSRLTVL.

This clone was seen a few times. The chain couples TRBV30 to TRBJ2-6; D call uncertain. In germline, CDR1 is GTSNPN, CDR2 SVGIG (reference sequence). The CDR3 has 14 residues. The ends were cut back, 4 bases at V and 1 base at J, with 8 bases in the middle. DNA of the CDR3: TGTGCCTGGATGGTGAATTCTGGGGCCAACGTCCTGACTTTC. Protein product: CAWMVNSGANVLTF.

The V call is TRBV5-6, the J call TRBJ2-6; the match to TRBD1 covers 8 bases. The CDR3 contains 17 residues. V lost 1 base, J lost 1 base, and 4 bases stayed unmatched. CDR1 is SGHDT and CDR2 is YYEEEE in the germline V gene. The CDR3 DNA sequence: TGTGCCAGCAGCTTGAGGACAGGGAGTTCTGGGGCCAACGTCCTGACTTTC. The encoded protein is CASSLRTGSSGANVLTF.

The chain links TRBV9 to TRBJ2-3; 8 bases line up with TRBD2. The CDR3 sequence is 16 residues long. The junction had 5 bases not matched to a gene; V was cut back by 0 bases and J by 2 bases. The germline CDR1 and CDR2 sequences are SGDLS and YYNGEE. The CDR3 reads CASSVALAGDTDTQYF. DNA of the CDR3: TGTGCCAGCAGCGTAGCTCTAGCGGGTGACACAGATACGCAGTATTTT.

This clone was counted once. The chain combines TRBV9 with TRBJ1-5; D may be TRBD1 (5 bases). Per the germline V gene, CDR1 is SGDLS and CDR2 is YYNGEE. This CDR3 is 16 amino acids long. V gave up 4 bases and J gave up 2 bases, with 16 bases separating them. In DNA, the CDR3 is TGTGCCAGCAGCCCCCAAACAGACAGACGCAATCAGCCCCAGCATTTT. As protein: CASSPQTDRRNQPQHF.

The J gene is TRBJ2-7, the V gene TRBV5-4; 7 nucleotides match TRBD2. The CDR3 totals 15 residues. CDR1 is SGHNT, CDR2 YYREEE, per germline (reference sequence). With 4 bases clipped from V and 4 bases from J, the junction kept 11 bases outside the gene matches. CDR3 residues: CASSPRAGVTYEQYF. CDR3 nucleotide sequence: TGTGCCAGCAGCCCCCGGGCGGGAGTGACGTACGAGCAGTACTTC.

V is TRBV7-9 and J is TRBJ2-3; 10 bases are a match to TRBD1. Trimming removed 4 bases from V and 2 bases from J; junction bases left unmatched: 12. The CDR3 runs 18 residues. Germline V gene sequence: CDR1 SEHNR, CDR2 FQNEAQ (reference sequence). The CDR3 region is CASSSDRGLSQATDTQYF. The CDR3 nucleotides read TGTGCCAGCAGCTCAGACAGGGGGCTCTCTCAGGCCACAGATACGCAGTATTTT. Variable domain in full (rest from reference TRBV7-9 and TRBJ2-3): DTGVSQNPRHKITKRGQNVTFRCDPISEHNRLYWYRQTLGQGPEFLTYFQNEAQLEKSRLLSDRFSAERPKGSFSTLEIQRTEQGDSAMYLCASSSDRGLSQATDTQYFGPGTRLTVL.

Note on this clone: Other DNA sequences in this specimen translate into the identical CDR3. The chain is built from TRBV19 and TRBJ2-7, with a weak D call TRBD1 (6 bases). From germline, CDR1 is LNHDA and CDR2 SQIVND (reference sequence). The germline V and J ends were trimmed by 6 bases and 1 base, with 13 bases remaining between them. The CDR3 is made up of 14 amino acids. The CDR3 sequence: CASSLTGSSYEQYF. The CDR3 DNA follows: TGTGCCAGTAGCCTGACAGGCTCGTCCTACGAGCAGTACTTC.

The V gene is TRBV7-9, the J gene TRBJ2-3; D call uncertain. The CDR3 length is 13 residues. With 5 bases removed from V and 5 bases from J, the gap between germline ends came to 11 bases. CDR1 is SEHNR and CDR2 is FQNEAQ in the germline V gene (reference sequence). The CDR3 bases are TGTGCCAGCAGCCAGAGGACCGGAGATACGCAGTATTTT. It is translated as CASSQRTGDTQYF.

J is TRBJ1-1 and V is TRBV5-6, with D perhaps TRBD1 (5 bases). Germline assignment: CDR1 SGHDT and CDR2 YYEEEE. Trimming cost V 3 bases and J 0 bases, with 12 bases left between them. The CDR3 runs 15 residues. CDR3: CASSSPGGLNTEAFF. The CDR3 DNA reads as TGTGCCAGCAGCTCCCCTGGGGGTCTGAACACTGAAGCTTTCTTT.

The chain carries TRBV19 and TRBJ2-1; TRBD1 is a possible D gene (6 bases). The length of the CDR3 is 16 residues. Germline V gene lookup returns CDR1 LNHDA and CDR2 SQIVND (reference sequence). Trimming left V 10 bases short and J 5 bases short, with 24 bases between. This CDR3 reads CAIKFRDQQGNNEQFF. As DNA, the CDR3 is TGTGCCATCAAGTTTCGGGACCAACAGGGTAACAATGAGCAGTTCTTC.

The rearrangement uses TRBV18 and TRBJ1-2; D is undetermined. CDR3 size: 15 residues. V lost 2 bases and J 2 bases, leaving 12 bases between the germline ends. The V gene's germline CDR1 is KGHSH and CDR2 LQKENI. The chain's CDR3 is CASSPRSNQNYGYTF. For the CDR3, the DNA is TGTGCCAGCTCACCAAGGTCAAACCAAAACTATGGCTACACCTTC.

Worth noting for this clone: The same CDR3 can be traced to other DNA sequences in this sample. J is TRBJ1-1 and V is TRBV6-1; D uncertain. CDR1 is MNHNS, CDR2 SASEGT, per germline. Trimming pared 1 base from V and 5 bases from J, leaving 5 bases between. There are 12 residues in the CDR3. In DNA form, the CDR3 reads TGTGCCAGCAGTGAAGGGGGAACTGAAGCTTTCTTT. This sequence encodes CASSEGGTEAFF.

The rearrangement joins TRBV14 to TRBJ2-7; D is possibly TRBD1 (5 bases). This CDR3 has 15 residues. The germline V gene encodes CDR1 SGHDN and CDR2 FVKESK. Between the trimmed V and J ends, which lost 1 base and 6 bases, there was a span of 16 bases. The CDR3: CASSQVRGRSSEQYF. The CDR3 nucleotides are TGTGCCAGCAGCCAAGTAAGGGGTCGGTCGAGCGAGCAGTACTTC.

The chain recombines TRBV10-3 with TRBJ1-6, with D possibly matching TRBD1 (6 bases). CDR3 size: 13 residues. CDR1 is ENHRY, CDR2 SYGVKD, per germline. The V gene lost 7 bases and the J gene lost 6 bases, with 10 bases spanning the gap. DNA of the CDR3: TGTGCCATCACCGCAGGGGTTAATTCACCCCTCCACTTT. This codes for CAITAGVNSPLHF.

The chain is built from TRBV6-2 or TRBV6-3 and TRBJ2-5; 14 nucleotides line up with TRBD2. V trimming: 6 bases; J trimming: 5 bases; junction bases outside the gene matches: 11. CDR1 is MNHEY and CDR2 is SVGEGT in the germline V gene. This CDR3 has 17 amino acids. CDR3 protein: CASSAGTSGSGLETQYF. The CDR3 nucleotides read TGTGCCAGCAGCGCCGGGACTAGCGGGAGTGGTCTGGAGACCCAGTACTTC.

This sequence joins TRBV30 and TRBJ1-2; the match to TRBD1 covers 8 bases. V shed 1 base and J 3 bases; nucleotides not matched to a gene: 4. This CDR3 contains 14 residues. Germline V lookup: CDR1 GTSNPN, CDR2 SVGIG (reference sequence). The chain's CDR3 is CAWSGMDRDYGYTF. For the CDR3, the DNA is TGTGCCTGGAGTGGAATGGACAGGGACTATGGCTACACCTTC. Using reference TRBV30 and TRBJ1-2 for the parts outside the CDR3, the full variable domain is SQTIHQWPATLVQPVGSPLSLECTVEGTSNPNLYWYRQAAGRGLQLLFYSVGIGQISSEVPQNLSASRPQDRQFILSSKKLLLSDSGFYLCAWSGMDRDYGYTFGSGTRLTVV.